This T cell receptor beta chain was obtained from a study of cytomegalovirus exposure and HLA in healthy donors. Overall study results and limits: Prior analysis indicated that the majority of TCR beta V segments exhibited productivity approximately 87% or approximately 30% of the time.

Primers: 60 Vbeta forward and 13 Jbeta reverse. Method: immunoSEQ multiplex PCR; TCRdb's copy keeps in-frame clones and lacks some. Of about 130,000 clones detected, over 75% appear once; the ten largest clones hold more than 4%. Concerning this clone itself: Its antigen is currently unknown.

Germline CDR1 and CDR2: SGHDT and YYEEEE. The CDR3 length is 15 residues. Trimming pared 2 bases from V and 0 bases from J, leaving 8 bases between. The chain carries TRBV5-6 and TRBJ2-2; the D gene is possibly TRBD2 (6 bases). The sequenced material came from PBMCs. This TCR came from a male donor in good health and CMV-seropositive. The DNA for the CDR3 is TGTGCCAGCAGCTTCCCGGGGGCGAACACCGGGGAGCTGTTTTTT. Protein: CASSFPGANTGELFF.